Below are 9 T cell receptor beta chains sequenced from a single sample in a study of early T cells in non-severe SARS-CoV-2 infection. TCRdb re-analysed the 5' RACE reads in MiXCR, keeping a single row per CDR3 protein. The table has some 70,000 distinct CDR3 sequences, 9.1% seen once. The sequencing sample was made of whole blood. The source of these receptors is an adult who was a healthcare worker with PCR-confirmed SARS-CoV-2 infection or an uninfected control (not recorded which).

This clonotype has just one count. The chain uses TRBV7-2 and TRBJ2-7; 7 bases line up with TRBD2. The CDR3 has 14 residues. V lost 3 bases, J lost 2 bases, and 4 bases stayed unmatched. Germline-derived CDR1 and CDR2 are SGHTA and FQGNSA. The chain's CDR3 is CTSSLSSGAYEQYF. The CDR3 nucleotides read TGTACCAGCAGCTTGTCTAGCGGAGCCTACGAGCAGTACTTC.

The rearrangement joins TRBV5-1 to TRBJ2-7; 8 bases are a match to TRBD1. The CDR3 extends over 15 amino acids. Germline CDR1 and CDR2: SGHRS and YFSETQ. V gave up 4 bases and J gave up 0 bases; unmatched junction bases: 6. This chain's CDR3 is CASSGGTGSSYEQYF. The CDR3 DNA reads TGCGCCAGCAGCGGAGGGACAGGATCCTCCTACGAGCAGTACTTC.

The chain combines TRBV12-3 or TRBV12-4 with TRBJ2-1; 9 bases match TRBD2. The CDR3 consists of 14 residues. The J segment lost 4 bases and the V segment lost 5 bases, leaving 3 bases of the junction unmatched. As DNA, the CDR3 is TGTGCCAGCAGTCGGACTAGCGTATACAATGAGCAGTTCTTC. It codes for CASSRTSVYNEQFF.

The V and J genes are TRBV10-3 and TRBJ2-2; 9 bases align to TRBD1. V lost 5 bases and J lost 1; bases outside the gene matches: 2. The length of the CDR3 is 15 residues. Germline lookup yields CDR1 ENHRY and CDR2 SYGVKD. DNA of the CDR3: TGTGCCATCAGTCCGGACAGGGGGAACACCGGGGAGCTGTTTTTT. It is translated as CAISPDRGNTGELFF.

The J gene is TRBJ2-3, the V gene TRBV5-5, with 13 bases aligning to TRBD2. Germline V gene lookup returns CDR1 SGHKS and CDR2 YYEKEE (reference sequence). V lost 0 bases, J lost 6 bases, and 7 bases stayed unmatched. This CDR3 spans 17 amino acids. The CDR3 region is CASSLGLAGGLSDTQYF. CDR3 in DNA: TGTGCCAGCAGCTTGGGACTAGCGGGAGGCCTATCGGATACGCAGTATTTT.

This clonotype has just a few counts. The chain recombines TRBV6-1 with TRBJ1-5; 10 bases fit TRBD1. The CDR3 is 15 amino acids. Germline V gene sequence: CDR1 MNHNS, CDR2 SASEGT. V was clipped by 6 bases and J by 5 bases; unmatched bases: 7. The CDR3: CASSTGTGEYQPQHF. The CDR3 DNA reads TGTGCCAGCAGCACCGGGACAGGGGAATATCAGCCCCAGCATTTT.

This clonotype was seen repeatedly, ten times or more. The chain is built from TRBV20-1 and TRBJ2-7, with D perhaps matching TRBD2 (6 bases). This CDR3 has 13 residues. The ends were cut back, 0 bases at V and 6 bases at J, with 12 bases in the middle. Germline CDR1 reads DFQATT; CDR2 reads SNEGSKA (reference sequence). The CDR3 sequence is CSARDEAGGEQYF. The DNA of the CDR3 is TGCAGTGCTAGAGATGAAGCGGGCGGCGAGCAGTACTTC.

The J gene is TRBJ2-5, the V gene TRBV18; no definite D call. The V gene's germline CDR1 is KGHSH and CDR2 LQKENI. The CDR3 is made up of 12 amino acids. Between the trimmed V and J ends, which lost 0 bases and 5 bases, there was a span of 4 bases. The CDR3 nucleotides are TGTGCCAGCTCACCACCTTCCGAGACCCAGTACTTC. Translated: CASSPPSETQYF.

This chain connects TRBV29-1 to TRBJ2-7; D not certain. Looked up from germline, CDR1 is SQVTM and CDR2 is ANQGSEA. The CDR3 consists of 12 residues. Trimming removed 3 bases from V and 5 bases from J, with 11 bases in between. CDR3 bases: TGCAGCGTTGAGTTGGGTAGCAACGAGCAGTACTTC. It codes for CSVELGSNEQYF.